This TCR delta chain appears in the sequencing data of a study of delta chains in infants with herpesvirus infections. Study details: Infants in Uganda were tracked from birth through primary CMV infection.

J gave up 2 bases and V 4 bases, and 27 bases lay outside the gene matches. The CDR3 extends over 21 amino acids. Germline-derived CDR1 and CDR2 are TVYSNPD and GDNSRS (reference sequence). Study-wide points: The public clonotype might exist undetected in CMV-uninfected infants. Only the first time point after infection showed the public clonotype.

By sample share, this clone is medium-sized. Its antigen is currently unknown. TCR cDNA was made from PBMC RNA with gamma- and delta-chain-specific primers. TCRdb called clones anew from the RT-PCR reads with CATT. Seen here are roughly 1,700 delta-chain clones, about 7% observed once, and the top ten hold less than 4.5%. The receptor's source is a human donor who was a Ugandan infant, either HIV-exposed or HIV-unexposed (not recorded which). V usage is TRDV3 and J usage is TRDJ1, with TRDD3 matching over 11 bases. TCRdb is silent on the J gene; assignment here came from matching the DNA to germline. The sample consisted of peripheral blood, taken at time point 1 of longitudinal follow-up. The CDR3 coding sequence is TGTGCCTCCGGGAACAATACCTACGTCAGACTGGGGGATAGACTTACCGATAAACTCATCTTT. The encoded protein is CASGNNTYVRLGDRLTDKLIF.